This T cell receptor beta chain was sequenced in a study of CD8 T cells in ankylosing spondylitis. Broader study findings: There was a TCR beta motif, made of fewer than 10 highly homologous variants, that appeared characteristic of ankylosing spondylitis blood. Prior work had noted some motif variants in reactive arthritis blood and synovial fluid.

Libraries of TCR beta came from quantitative 5'-RACE with molecular barcodes. Via MiXCR, TCRdb re-called the 5' RACE reads, giving one row per CDR3 protein. The top ten hold approximately 18% of the sample, which has 700,000 or so distinct CDR3 sequences, about 20% seen once. V was pared by 6 bases and J by 4 bases, with 12 bases of the junction left unmatched. Germline CDR1 SGHAT, CDR2 FQNNGV. The CDR3 is 17 residues long. This clonotype occurred once. Its antigen is not identified. The sequence derives from a male donor with ankylosing spondylitis. Sequenced: blood, either unsorted or a sorted T cell fraction (not recorded which). This rearrangement joins TRBV11-2 to TRBJ1-1; 12 bases align to TRBD1. Here the CDR3 DNA reads TGTGCCAGCAGGCCCCTCCCGGGACAGGGGGCGCGCACTGAAGCTTTCTTT. It specifies CASRPLPGQGARTEAFF. The whole variable domain, filled in from reference TRBV11-2 and TRBJ1-1, reads EAGVAQSPRYKIIEKRQSVAFWCNPISGHATLYWYQQILGQGPKLLIQFQNNGVVDDSQLPKDRFSAERLKGVDSTLKIQPAKLEDSAVYLCASRPLPGQGARTEAFFGQGTRLTVV.